This TCR beta chain was sequenced during a study of PD-1 blockade in classical Hodgkin lymphoma. General study points: Individuals initiating nivolumab under 1 year after ASCT were excluded.

Trimming took 8 bases from V and 11 from J, leaving 9 bases between them. Germline-derived CDR1 and CDR2 are SEHNR and FQNEAQ (reference sequence). The CDR3 covers 9 residues. Note on this clone: Its antigen remains unidentified.

Time point specified: cycle 4 day 1 (C4D1), after more than five weeks of nivolumab. No patient escaped relapse after autologous stem cell transplantation, and brentuximab vedotin exposure varied. Assay: immunoSEQ multiplex PCR; the TCRdb copy retains only in-frame clones and omits some. Among some 30,000 clones listed, around 81% were seen once. The V gene is TRBV7-9, the J gene TRBJ1-1; no definite D call. The source was peripheral blood mononuclear cells (PBMCs), collected before the fourth cycle of nivolumab. The clonotype was recovered from a human donor with classical Hodgkin lymphoma. The CDR3 sequence is CASGPSAFF. The DNA for the CDR3 is TGTGCCAGCGGACCCTCGGCTTTCTTT.